Described below is a single T cell receptor beta chain sequence and its context. In its sample, this clonotype was seen many times. No cognate antigen has been identified for it. No base qualities exist here, and no much larger clone lies one base off it. This sample stems from a study of CD8 T cells in ankylosing spondylitis (dated by TCRdb to the late 2010s). Context from the whole study: The study set out to find disease-linked TCR variants by profiling T cell receptor beta repertoires in ankylosing spondylitis patients and healthy donors. In total, the full study cohort was made up of approximately 99 healthy donors and about two dozen ankylosing spondylitis patients. Peripheral blood was sampled, and synovial fluid was additionally collected from ankylosing spondylitis patients. Findings and caveats that apply to the study as a whole: Some TCR beta motif variants had previously been reported in synovial fluid and blood of reactive arthritis patients, which suggested common disease-initiation mechanisms. Blood from ankylosing spondylitis patients appeared to be characterized by a TCR beta motif made up of under ten highly homologous amino acid variants. In peripheral blood, the disease-linked clones were found at relatively low frequencies and had a CD8+ phenotype. According to the report, matched synovial fluid samples from ankylosing spondylitis patients were significantly enriched for the disease-linked clones.

Here V drops 3 bases and J drops 4 bases, and the junction holds 2 bases not matched to any gene. The germline V gene encodes CDR1 DFQATT and CDR2 SNEGSKA (reference sequence). From its cysteine to its phenylalanine, the CDR3 spans 15 amino acids. The kept DNA is CDR3 alone, 45 bases in frame from the first base. These reads were obtained on an Illumina HiSeq 2500. Quantitative 5'-RACE with molecular barcodes was used to prepare TCR beta libraries. Per the source publication's procedure: A new computational method, built on a probabilistic model of VDJ rearrangement, was used to identify disease-linked TCR variants. The public reads were run again by TCRdb, first through fastp at Q25 and then through MiXCR, and only productive beta chains were kept. Here each entry gathers all rows of one CDR3 protein and keeps the most common genes and DNA. V and J calls and clone size were set by TCRdb, not the authors. For this sample there are some 250,000 distinct CDR3 sequences; approximately 9% appear just once. The ten top clones hold almost 7% of the sample.

The sample was blood, either unsorted or a sorted T cell fraction (not recorded which). The origin of this receptor is a male donor with ankylosing spondylitis or in good health (not recorded which). The chain was built from TRBV20-1 and TRBJ2-1, and TRBD2 aligns with 14 junction nucleotides. The encoded CDR3 is CSASRTSGRYNEQFF. In nucleotide form, the sequence is TGCAGTGCTAGCCGGACTAGCGGGAGGTACAATGAGCAGTTCTTC.